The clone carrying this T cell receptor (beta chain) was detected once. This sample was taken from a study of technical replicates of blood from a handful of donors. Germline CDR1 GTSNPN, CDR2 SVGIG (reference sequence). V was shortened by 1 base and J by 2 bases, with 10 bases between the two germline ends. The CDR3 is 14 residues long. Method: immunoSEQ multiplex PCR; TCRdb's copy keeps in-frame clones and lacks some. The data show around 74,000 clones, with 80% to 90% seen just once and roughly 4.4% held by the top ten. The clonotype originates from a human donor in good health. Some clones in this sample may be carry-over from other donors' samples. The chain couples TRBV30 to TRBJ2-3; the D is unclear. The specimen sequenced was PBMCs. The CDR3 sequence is CAWSAVTLTDTQYF. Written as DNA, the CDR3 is TGTGCCTGGAGTGCAGTCACCCTCACAGATACGCAGTATTTT.